This TCR beta chain was sequenced during a study of metastatic and nonmetastatic thyroid tumors. MiXCR reprocessed the PCR reads for TCRdb. The repertoire consists of fewer than 40,000 clones, with about 32% occurring once and the leading ten covering about 31%. No treatment had been given to any patient before thyroid surgery. Sequencing was done on a sample of blood. This receptor was taken from a female donor with papillary thyroid cancer or a benign thyroid nodule (not recorded which). Some clones in this sample may be carry-over from other donors' samples.

CDR3 in amino acids: CASSSGQGGDTQYF. As DNA, the CDR3 is TGTGCCAGCAGTTCTGGACAGGGGGGAGATACGCAGTATTTT. The chain links TRBV6-4 to TRBJ2-3; 10 positions match TRBD1. Trimming removed 5 bases from V and 5 bases from J; junction bases left unmatched: 4. Germline V lookup: CDR1 MRHNA, CDR2 SNTAGT. The CDR3 length is 14 residues.